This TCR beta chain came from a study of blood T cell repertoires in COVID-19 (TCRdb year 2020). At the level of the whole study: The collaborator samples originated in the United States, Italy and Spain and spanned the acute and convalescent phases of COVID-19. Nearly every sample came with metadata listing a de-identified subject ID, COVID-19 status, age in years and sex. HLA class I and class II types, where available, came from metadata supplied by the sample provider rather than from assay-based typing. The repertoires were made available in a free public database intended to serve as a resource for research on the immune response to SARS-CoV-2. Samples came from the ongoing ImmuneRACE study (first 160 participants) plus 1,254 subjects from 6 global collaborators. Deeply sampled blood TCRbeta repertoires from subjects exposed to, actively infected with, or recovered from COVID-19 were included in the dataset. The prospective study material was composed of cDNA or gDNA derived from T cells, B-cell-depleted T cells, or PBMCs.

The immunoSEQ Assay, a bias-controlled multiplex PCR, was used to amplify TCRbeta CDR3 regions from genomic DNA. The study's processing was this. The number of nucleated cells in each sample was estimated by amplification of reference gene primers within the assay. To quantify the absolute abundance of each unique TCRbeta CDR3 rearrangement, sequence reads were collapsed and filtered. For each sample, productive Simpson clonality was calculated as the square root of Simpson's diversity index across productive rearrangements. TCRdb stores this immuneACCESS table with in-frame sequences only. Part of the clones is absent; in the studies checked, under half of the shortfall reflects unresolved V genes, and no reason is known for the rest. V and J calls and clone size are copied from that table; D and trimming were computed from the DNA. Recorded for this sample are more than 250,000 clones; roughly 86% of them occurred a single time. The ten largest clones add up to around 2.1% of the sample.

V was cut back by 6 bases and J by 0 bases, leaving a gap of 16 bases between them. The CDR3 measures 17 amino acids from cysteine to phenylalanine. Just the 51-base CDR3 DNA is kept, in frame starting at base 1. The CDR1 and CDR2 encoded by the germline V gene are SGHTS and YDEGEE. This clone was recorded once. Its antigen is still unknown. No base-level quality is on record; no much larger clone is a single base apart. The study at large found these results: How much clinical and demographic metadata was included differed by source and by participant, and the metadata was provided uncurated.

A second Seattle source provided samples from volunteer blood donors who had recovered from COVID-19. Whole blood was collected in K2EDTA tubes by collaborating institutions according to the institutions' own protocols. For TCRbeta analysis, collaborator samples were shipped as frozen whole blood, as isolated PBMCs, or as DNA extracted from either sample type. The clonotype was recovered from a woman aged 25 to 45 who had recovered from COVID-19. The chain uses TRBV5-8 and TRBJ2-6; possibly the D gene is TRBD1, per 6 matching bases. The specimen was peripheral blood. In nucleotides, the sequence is TGTGCCAGCACCTCGGGACAACTCGCCTCTGGGGCCAACGTCCTGACTTTC. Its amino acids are CASTSGQLASGANVLTF.